A selection of T cell receptor beta chains follows, all from one sample in a study of T cells in Graves' hyperthyroidism and ophthalmopathy. TCRdb re-called the multiplex PCR reads through MiXCR, storing one row per CDR3 protein. Of roughly 260,000 distinct CDR3 sequences in the sample, approximately 14% were seen once. The specimen sequenced was blood. These receptors all come from a woman aged 40 to 49 with Graves' hyperthyroidism that later progressed to Graves' ophthalmopathy. The conserved cysteine and the conserved F or W are not part of the CDR3 here. Each record gives: V gene, CDR3 protein.

v_gene: TRBV19
CDR3aa: ASRKRDRGLSNTGELF

v_gene: TRBV9
CDR3aa: ASSVGSATNENLF

v_gene: TRBV20-1
CDR3aa: SADRTVQETQY

v_gene: TRBV4-1
CDR3aa: ASSHHTGTGPQETQY

v_gene: TRBV4-1
CDR3aa: ASSLRTRTGGETQY

v_gene: TRBV20-1
CDR3aa: SALGPSGFYEQY

v_gene: TRBV20-1
CDR3aa: SAREASWYNSPLH

v_gene: TRBV2
CDR3aa: ASSGYRVHQPQH

v_gene: TRBV7-3
CDR3aa: ASSQNGNTGELF

v_gene: TRBV3-1
CDR3aa: ASSQTADTIY

v_gene: TRBV15
CDR3aa: ATSRGQGPTEAF

v_gene: TRBV27
CDR3aa: ASSIIVGSGRDNEQF

v_gene: TRBV29-1
CDR3aa: SVVTSSGFSSYEQY

v_gene: TRBV5-1
CDR3aa: ASSLVSGEQY

v_gene: TRBV6-1
CDR3aa: ASLSDRRSNTGELF

v_gene: TRBV30
CDR3aa: AWTIGEVQY

v_gene: TRBV7-9
CDR3aa: ASSFRVGETQY

v_gene: TRBV11-2
CDR3aa: ASSPLGGQYEKLF

v_gene: TRBV12-3/TRBV12-4
CDR3aa: ASSSGRLNQPQH

v_gene: TRBV6-1
CDR3aa: ASIRDRVMNTEAF

v_gene: TRBV7-9
CDR3aa: ASSQPGLAGASTDTQY

v_gene: TRBV3-1
CDR3aa: ASSLPKIGGKLF

v_gene: TRBV27
CDR3aa: ASSPPEGLQETQY

v_gene: TRBV28
CDR3aa: ASSSVRDSPYEQY

v_gene: TRBV6-1
CDR3aa: ASSYVAGVRDEQF

v_gene: TRBV5-1
CDR3aa: ASSLKTDNEQF

v_gene: TRBV6-1
CDR3aa: ASSRPTSTDTQY

v_gene: TRBV3-1
CDR3aa: ASSQGQRDKTDTQY

v_gene: TRBV4-1
CDR3aa: ASSQARARGEETQY

v_gene: TRBV2
CDR3aa: ASRRRLAGGPGNEQF

v_gene: TRBV12-3/TRBV12-4
CDR3aa: ASSPHRELGYT

v_gene: TRBV19
CDR3aa: ASSGPAGAYNEQF

v_gene: TRBV7-7
CDR3aa: ASSPDRERAYEQY

v_gene: TRBV6-1
CDR3aa: ASSLSHGGLSYNEQF

v_gene: TRBV18
CDR3aa: ASSHPGGQETQY

v_gene: TRBV19
CDR3aa: ASSIEGSGPQETQY

v_gene: TRBV6-1
CDR3aa: ASSPSANTEAF

v_gene: TRBV20-1
CDR3aa: SAHTSGRLYEQY

v_gene: TRBV5-4
CDR3aa: ASSPPGYTEAF

v_gene: TRBV19
CDR3aa: ASTRTADTHSYGYT

v_gene: TRBV29-1
CDR3aa: SVEKIRGSSGNTIY

v_gene: TRBV30
CDR3aa: AWSVGSGLQGEQF

v_gene: TRBV10-3
CDR3aa: AISASKKIAGVTDTQY

v_gene: TRBV28
CDR3aa: ASSQPGDRENTEAF

v_gene: TRBV6-1
CDR3aa: ASKLEDTTEAF

v_gene: TRBV12-3/TRBV12-4
CDR3aa: ASSPSGTGITAFNQPQH

v_gene: TRBV2
CDR3aa: ASRILPGDYNEQF

v_gene: TRBV6-6
CDR3aa: ASSYSGGSWEQY

v_gene: TRBV2
CDR3aa: ASIWTSGRSEQF

v_gene: TRBV28
CDR3aa: ASDRGPDYGYT

v_gene: TRBV29-1
CDR3aa: SVRTSGSYNEQF

v_gene: TRBV6-2/TRBV6-3
CDR3aa: ASSYNGQGLAKNIQY

v_gene: TRBV28
CDR3aa: ASSQSGTGLSYEQY